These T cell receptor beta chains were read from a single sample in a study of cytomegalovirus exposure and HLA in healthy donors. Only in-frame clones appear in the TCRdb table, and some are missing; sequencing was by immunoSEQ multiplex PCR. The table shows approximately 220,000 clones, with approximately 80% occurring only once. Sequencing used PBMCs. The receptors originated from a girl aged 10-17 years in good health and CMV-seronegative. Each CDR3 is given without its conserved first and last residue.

CDR3: ASRPGQGPHEQY
V: TRBV6-6
J: TRBJ2-7

CDR3: ASSVAPTSGETQY
V: TRBV9
J: TRBJ2-5

CDR3: ATKSVNRGGLSGANVLT
V: TRBV28
J: TRBJ2-6

CDR3: AWSLGGVYGYT
V: TRBV30
J: TRBJ1-2

CDR3: ASARKGGTEAF
V: TRBV11-1
J: TRBJ1-1

CDR3: ASRPSGMSRPF
V: TRBV28
J: TRBJ2-1

CDR3: ASSQPTGATNEKLF
V: TRBV7-9
J: TRBJ1-4

CDR3: ASRSGTGSPQPQH
V: TRBV19
J: TRBJ1-5

CDR3: ASSQVSTSGTYEQY
V: TRBV4-1
J: TRBJ2-7

CDR3: ASSPRQRSGGYEQY
V: TRBV18
J: TRBJ2-7

CDR3: ASSEEGLRYQPQH
V: TRBV2
J: TRBJ1-5

CDR3: ASSSGVTGNTIY
V: TRBV7-2
J: TRBJ1-3

CDR3: ASSSGSGTQDEQF
V: TRBV5-4
J: TRBJ2-1

CDR3: ASSLGGSGWYNEQF
V: TRBV5-4
J: TRBJ2-1

CDR3: ASSGQENSPLH
V: TRBV6-1
J: TRBJ1-6

CDR3: ASSVPDRAYTEAF
V: TRBV19
J: TRBJ1-1

CDR3: ASRLDRVSTEAF
V: TRBV19
J: TRBJ1-1

CDR3: AWSVRSYEQY
V: TRBV30
J: TRBJ2-7

CDR3: ASSDRTRDYNEQF
V: TRBV6-4
J: TRBJ2-1

CDR3: ASTFGINYGYT
V: TRBV28
J: TRBJ1-2

CDR3: ASSQAHRGKYGYT
V: TRBV4-1
J: TRBJ1-2

CDR3: ASSAGGTGELF
V: TRBV19
J: TRBJ2-2

CDR3: ASGWSATYGYT
V: TRBV28
J: TRBJ1-2

CDR3: ASALRSTNTEAF
V: TRBV6-6
J: TRBJ1-1

CDR3: ASSEETGTGGSYEQY
V: TRBV6-1
J: .

CDR3: ASSDWSLAGGSTDTQY
V: TRBV7-3
J: TRBJ2-3

CDR3: ASSFNGGSYEQY
V: TRBV5-4
J: TRBJ2-7

CDR3: SVGVGTGGYEQY
V: TRBV29-1
J: TRBJ2-7

CDR3: ATRFEPGTEAF
V: TRBV15
J: TRBJ1-1

CDR3: ASSVGTSPTDTQY
V: TRBV9
J: TRBJ2-3

CDR3: ASSPAGPPGDTEAF
V: TRBV18
J: TRBJ1-1

CDR3: ASSRQGEKLF
V: TRBV7-2
J: TRBJ1-4

CDR3: ASRIRTGFNYGYT
V: TRBV6-1
J: TRBJ1-2

CDR3: ASRGRARQGRHPGELF
V: TRBV14
J: TRBJ2-2

CDR3: ASSSGLAIREQF
V: TRBV5-6
J: TRBJ2-1

CDR3: ASSSGLQRGETQY
V: TRBV6-6
J: TRBJ2-5

CDR3: ASSRLRQVEAF
V: TRBV11-2
J: TRBJ1-1

CDR3: ASGSLQDRDSNQPQH
V: TRBV12-5
J: TRBJ1-5

CDR3: ASSVTPGLHTDTQY
V: TRBV9
J: TRBJ2-3

CDR3: ASSFYGADTQY
V: TRBV5-1
J: TRBJ2-3

CDR3: ASAAQSGASYEQY
V: TRBV6-5
J: TRBJ2-7

CDR3: ASSLGTGAHNEQF
V: TRBV11-2
J: TRBJ2-1

CDR3: ASSSLRTSGTYNEQF
V: TRBV28
J: TRBJ2-1

CDR3: ASSQAGNGRNTGELF
V: TRBV4-2
J: TRBJ2-2

CDR3: ASSIQGHDNQPQH
V: TRBV19
J: TRBJ1-5

CDR3: ASSLTGTASEKLF
V: TRBV7-2
J: TRBJ1-4

CDR3: ASSQRTSSSYEQY
V: TRBV4-1
J: TRBJ2-7

CDR3: ASSLGANTEAF
V: TRBV28
J: TRBJ1-1

CDR3: ASSLFAGGNYGYT
V: TRBV5-5
J: TRBJ1-2

CDR3: ATNGHPTYEQY
V: TRBV28
J: TRBJ2-7

CDR3: ASSPIRSLRGYSYNEQF
V: TRBV7-8
J: TRBJ2-1

CDR3: ASSLGAGAGTDTQY
V: TRBV5-1
J: TRBJ2-3

CDR3: ASSAPGTRNTGELF
V: TRBV28
J: TRBJ2-2

CDR3: ASARDSHYEQY
V: TRBV2
J: TRBJ2-7

CDR3: ASSGQGERKLF
V: TRBV23-1
J: TRBJ1-4